This T cell receptor (beta chain) was identified during a study of response to subunit inactivated influenza vaccine. Study observations and caveats: Each seasonal flu vaccination may recruit only limited new T cells, authors suggested.

TCRdb passed the RT-PCR reads through MiXCR, listing each CDR3 protein once. The data hold roughly 790,000 distinct CDR3 sequences, with 21% observed a single time. The V end was cut by 3 bases, the J end by 5 bases, with 9 bases between. The CDR3 covers 13 residues. Germline values: CDR1 SGHNT, CDR2 YENEEA. This clonotype was counted only a few times. What it binds is not known. The chain has TRBV11-3 and TRBJ2-3; the D gene is possibly TRBD1 (6 bases). The clonotype comes from a man aged 45-65 years who received an inactivated influenza vaccine. The starting material was PBMCs from blood, obtained 4 to 6 days after vaccination. The CDR3 loop is CASSFLQGDTQYF. The CDR3 DNA sequence: TGTGCCAGCAGCTTCTTACAGGGAGATACGCAGTATTTT.